This T cell receptor (beta chain) was recovered during a study of neoadjuvant anti-PD-1 for oral cavity cancer. Most PBMC samples had roughly 0.5 ug input DNA in six replicates. Only in-frame clones appear in the TCRdb table, and some are missing; sequencing was by immunoSEQ multiplex PCR. Here the sample spans 15,000 to 20,000 clones, roughly 66% being singletons. There are a few counts of this clone. The sample consisted of PBMCs, taken before nivolumab (anti-PD-1) treatment. The receptor was isolated from a person aged 35-79 years with oral cavity squamous cell carcinoma.

This chain's CDR3 is CASSSEGGVYEQYF. The CDR3 coding sequence is TGTGCCAGCAGCTCGGAGGGGGGGGTCTACGAGCAGTACTTC. This rearrangement joins TRBV2 to TRBJ2-7, with D maybe TRBD2 (7 bases). Germline CDR1 SNHLY, CDR2 FYNNEI. V was pared by 6 bases and J by 3 bases, with 15 bases between. The CDR3 has 14 residues.